These T cell receptor beta chains were read from a single sample in a study of blood T cell repertoires in COVID-19. Using immunoSEQ multiplex PCR, the repertoire was profiled, and TCRdb retains in-frame clones only, with some absent. Of some 260,000 clones listed, around 90% are singletons. The specimen sequenced was peripheral blood. Receptors originate from a woman aged 25 to 39 with acute or convalescent COVID-19. Both conserved end residues are part of each CDR3. The order of the fields is CDR3 protein, clone size, J gene, V gene. Clone size is shown for a subset of rows, as once, few, many or a class of expanded clone.

CASSLPGQINSPLHF	NA	TRBJ1-6	TRBV7-2
CSVEVYQGGGKNTEAFF	NA	TRBJ1-1	TRBV29-1
CASSARTSPADEQYF	NA	TRBJ2-7	TRBV5-1
CASSRLAGAAEQYF	NA	TRBJ2-7	TRBV6-5
CASSVGGSNQPQHF	NA	TRBJ1-5	TRBV9
CASSLDRPNEKLFF	NA	TRBJ1-4	TRBV5-1
CASSSSGTGLAPLHF	NA	TRBJ1-6	TRBV27
CASSLLGPQPQHF	few	TRBJ1-5	TRBV28
CASSPPYRQETQYF	NA	TRBJ2-5	TRBV3-1/TRBV3-2
CASSQDLLASLEQYF	NA	TRBJ2-7	TRBV4-2
CASSGTSGSSYEQYF	NA	TRBJ2-7	TRBV7-9
CASSPISGRLREQYF	NA	TRBJ2-7	TRBV6-5
CASSKDAEQSYSNQPQHF	NA	TRBJ1-5	TRBV21-1
CASSPWDRGRLVAFF	NA	TRBJ1-1	TRBV21-1
CASRSGSYNYGYTF	NA	TRBJ1-2	TRBV7-9
CASSSRQPGLAGRQYF	NA	TRBJ2-7	TRBV7-9
CASSRRTGNNSPLHF	once	TRBJ1-6	TRBV7-2
CASSLVKDPRLAGVLGEQYF	NA	TRBJ2-7	TRBV11-3
CAWSVILVDEQFF	NA	TRBJ2-1	TRBV30
CASRPGRSNTEAFF	NA	TRBJ1-1	TRBV5-1
CASSSGISSSTDTQYF	NA	TRBJ2-3	TRBV25-1
CASSENRPRGYNEQFF	NA	TRBJ2-1	TRBV2
CASRQGTRAKNIQYF	NA	TRBJ2-4	TRBV19
CAITSDRDGTEAFF	NA	TRBJ1-1	TRBV10-3
CAGARDSQETQYF	few	TRBJ2-5	TRBV6-6
CASSDVGQGALNEKLFF	few	TRBJ1-4	TRBV28
CARCQVRTEAFF	NA	TRBJ1-1	TRBV6-5
CASSQDGSSGANVLTF	many	TRBJ2-6	TRBV4-3
CAERQGFTF	NA	TRBJ1-2	TRBV2
CASSLWRTSGTDTQYF	NA	TRBJ2-3	TRBV2
CASSEGQTDTEAFF	once	TRBJ1-1	TRBV9
CASNPGSRFF	NA	TRBJ1-2	TRBV7-9
CASSLQAGSHEQYF	few	TRBJ2-7	TRBV7-9
CASSSSERASYEQYF	NA	TRBJ2-7	TRBV5-1
CAWSLGQGFDGYTF	NA	TRBJ1-2	TRBV30
CASSMAPQGAGEQYF	NA	TRBJ2-7	TRBV19
CASSPRMTGSYGYTF	NA	TRBJ1-2	TRBV14
CASSPSTGAYEQYF	NA	TRBJ2-7	TRBV9
CASSDSGVADTQYF	NA	TRBJ2-3	TRBV25-1
CASSESGTSGKNEQFF	NA	TRBJ2-1	TRBV10-1
CASSVGGNSYNEQFF	NA	TRBJ2-1	TRBV9
CASSLSPVTSTDTQYF	NA	TRBJ2-3	TRBV5-1
CASSYSGTSGPDTQYF	NA	TRBJ2-3	TRBV6-2/TRBV6-3
CASSASGISTDTQYF	NA	TRBJ2-3	TRBV7-2
CASIPGGPYNEQFF	few	TRBJ2-1	TRBV25-1
CASSRGTSGGYYNEQFF	NA	TRBJ2-1	TRBV6-6
CASVRQGPRTEAFF	NA	TRBJ1-1	TRBV12-5
CASSDEGLAKNIQYF	few	TRBJ2-4	TRBV6-4